The 3 T cell receptor beta chains presented below share a single source sample, sequenced in a study of blood T cell repertoires in COVID-19. Libraries were prepared by immunoSEQ multiplex PCR; TCRdb keeps only in-frame clonotypes and omits some of them. The sample holds 120,000 or so clones, 65% to 90% seen once. The sample was peripheral blood. The receptor set was obtained from a woman older than 75 with acute or convalescent COVID-19.

The V call is TRBV6-5, the J call TRBJ2-2; no definite D call. V was trimmed by 0 bases and J by 5 bases, leaving 7 bases between them. The CDR3 totals 14 residues. CDR1 and CDR2 (germline): MNHEY, SVGAGI. The chain's CDR3 is CASSYSRETGELFF. DNA for the CDR3: TGTGCCAGCAGTTACTCGAGAGAAACCGGGGAGCTGTTTTTT.

This clone has a single count. This chain links TRBV6-5 with TRBJ1-1; maybe TRBD1 (5 bases). This CDR3 comprises 15 residues. Germline V gene sequence: CDR1 MNHEY, CDR2 SVGAGI. V lost 0 bases, J lost 0 bases, and 8 bases lay in between. For the CDR3, the DNA is TGTGCCAGCAGTTACTCGGGGCCGATGAACACTGAAGCTTTCTTT. Encoded protein: CASSYSGPMNTEAFF.

The chain carries TRBV24-1 and TRBJ2-5; D ambiguous. The V and J ends lost 5 bases and 4 bases respectively, with 10 bases between them. Germline CDR1 reads KGHDR; CDR2 reads SFDVKD. The CDR3 contains 13 residues. The CDR3 sequence is CATSVPCRETQYF. The DNA of the CDR3 is TGTGCCACCAGTGTCCCGTGTCGAGAGACCCAGTACTTC.